Listed below are T cell receptor beta chains from one sample, sequenced in a study of T cell repertoires in cytomegalovirus infection. A single record per CDR3 protein comes from TCRdb applying MiXCR to the reads. The sample consists of some 560,000 distinct CDR3 sequences, almost 40% of them appearing once. Which antigens these TCRs recognize remains unknown. The specimen comprised cultured PBMCs, sampled from culture after CMV antigen stimulation. These receptor sequences come from a human donor in good health (CMV status not recorded). Some clones in this sample may be carry-over from other donors' samples. Both conserved end residues are part of each CDR3. D genes are given only for firm matches. For some rows the clone size is stated as once, few or many, or as a class when expanded; others skip it.

CDR3	DNA	D	V	J	size
CASSLALTGTYGTYEQYF	TGTGCCAGCAGCTTAGCCCTAACCGGGACCTACGGGACCTACGAGCAGTACTTC	.	TRBV7-2	TRBJ2-7	.
CATSDPAQTGDTQYF	TGTGCCACCAGTGATCCCGCCCAAACAGGCGATACGCAGTATTTT	.	TRBV24-1	TRBJ2-3	.
CAISEWQFYGYTF	TGTGCCATCAGTGAGTGGCAGTTTTATGGCTACACCTTC	.	TRBV10-3	TRBJ1-2	.
CASSLSLSGNEQFF	TGTGCCAGCAGCTTGAGCCTCTCGGGGAATGAGCAGTTCTTC	.	TRBV7-9	TRBJ2-1	few
CASSEGSSGWGNEQFF	TGTGCCAGCAGCGAGGGGTCTAGCGGCTGGGGCAATGAGCAGTTCTTC	TRBD2	TRBV9	TRBJ2-1	few
CSAVQGAGYNEQFF	TGCAGTGCTGTTCAGGGGGCGGGATACAATGAGCAGTTCTTC	TRBD1	TRBV20-1	TRBJ2-1	few
CASSEALRQPQHF	TGTGCCAGCAGTGAAGCGCTCCGGCAGCCCCAGCATTTT	.	TRBV6-1	TRBJ1-5	.
CASSLMRAPETQYF	TGTGCCAGCAGCTTAATGCGGGCCCCGGAGACCCAGTACTTC	.	TRBV7-2	TRBJ2-5	few
CASSQSTNTEAFF	TGTGCCAGCTCACAGAGTACGAACACTGAAGCTTTCTTT	.	TRBV18	TRBJ1-1	.
CASSPRDLSVGQYF	TGTGCCAGCAGCCCCCGGGACCTCAGTGTGGGGCAGTACTTC	.	TRBV7-2	TRBJ2-7	few
CSARVPAGDTQYF	TGCAGTGCTAGAGTCCCGGCCGGGGATACGCAGTATTTT	.	TRBV20-1	TRBJ2-3	.
CASSINAGEAFF	TGTGCCAGCAGCATAAATGCCGGAGAAGCTTTCTTT	.	TRBV7-2	TRBJ1-1	.
CSVSVAGASYEQYF	TGCAGCGTTTCCGTTGCCGGGGCCTCCTACGAGCAGTACTTC	.	TRBV29-1	TRBJ2-7	.
CAGSIGPEGETQYF	TGTGCCGGATCTATCGGCCCAGAGGGAGAGACCCAGTACTTC	.	TRBV7-9	TRBJ2-5	.
CASRVPGQENTIYF	TGTGCCAGCAGGGTCCCGGGACAGGAAAACACCATATATTTT	TRBD1	TRBV12-3/TRBV12-4	TRBJ1-3	.
CASSTSSISISGNTIYF	TGTGCCAGTAGTACCTCCTCGATCTCGATCTCTGGAAACACCATATATTTT	.	TRBV19	TRBJ1-3	.
CASSFQHNEKLFF	TGTGCCAGCAGCTTCCAGCATAATGAAAAACTGTTTTTT	.	TRBV7-6	TRBJ1-4	few
CASSPRDRDFYEQYF	TGTGCCAGCAGTCCGCGGGACAGGGATTTCTACGAGCAGTACTTC	TRBD1	TRBV27	TRBJ2-7	.
CASRVGAGAWDEQFF	TGTGCCAGCAGGGTTGGTGCGGGAGCGTGGGATGAGCAGTTCTTC	TRBD2	TRBV2	TRBJ2-1	.
CASSARMTDTQYF	TGTGCCAGCAGCGCCAGGATGACAGATACGCAGTATTTT	.	TRBV7-9	TRBJ2-3	.
CASSSRLAGGPNEQFF	TGTGCCAGCAGCTCCAGACTAGCGGGAGGGCCCAATGAGCAGTTCTTC	TRBD2	TRBV7-8	TRBJ2-1	few
CASRPGTDYGYTF	TGTGCCAGCAGACCTGGGACAGACTATGGCTACACCTTC	TRBD1	TRBV12-3/TRBV12-4	TRBJ1-2	.
CASSLDGVWARAGGVPYEQYF	TGTGCCAGCAGCTTAGATGGGGTTTGGGCTAGAGCGGGAGGAGTACCCTACGAGCAGTACTTC	TRBD2	TRBV7-2	TRBJ2-7	.
CASRLGTTGTAGRFSNQPQHF	TGTGCCAGCAGGCTTGGAACGACCGGGACCGCAGGCCGATTTAGCAATCAGCCCCAGCATTTT	.	TRBV7-8	TRBJ1-5	few
CASSGSRAVEQFF	TGTGCCAGTAGTGGCAGTCGGGCCGTTGAGCAGTTCTTC	.	TRBV19	TRBJ2-1	.
CATRPPSGGGSYNEQFF	TGTGCCACCCGCCCGCCCAGCGGGGGGGGGTCCTACAATGAGCAGTTCTTC	TRBD2	TRBV7-2	TRBJ2-1	.
CSASRDRVVSEAFF	TGCAGTGCTAGCCGGGACAGGGTAGTCTCTGAAGCTTTCTTT	TRBD1	TRBV20-1	TRBJ1-1	many
CASSFGLSTDTQYF	TGTGCCAGCAGCTTTGGGCTGAGCACAGATACGCAGTATTTT	.	TRBV5-4	TRBJ2-3	few
CASSEARTGVRNEQFF	TGTGCCAGCAGTGAAGCGAGGACGGGAGTCCGGAATGAGCAGTTCTTC	.	TRBV6-1	TRBJ2-1	.
CASSRDPRALSYTQYF	TGTGCCAGCAGCCGAGACCCCAGGGCCTTGAGTTATACGCAGTATTTT	.	TRBV7-2	TRBJ2-3	few
CASLTGTPTGELFF	TGTGCCAGCCTTACCGGGACTCCGACCGGGGAGCTGTTTTTT	.	TRBV12-3/TRBV12-4	TRBJ2-2	few
CASSDGSGDTGELFF	TGTGCCAGCAGTGATGGGTCAGGAGACACCGGGGAGCTGTTTTTT	.	TRBV25-1	TRBJ2-2	.
CASSQDHQGGSEQYF	TGCGCCAGCAGCCAAGATCATCAGGGGGGTAGCGAGCAGTACTTC	.	TRBV4-3	TRBJ2-7	once
CASTWETRRTGELFF	TGTGCCAGCACCTGGGAGACTAGAAGAACCGGGGAGCTGTTTTTT	.	TRBV11-2	TRBJ2-2	few
CASSISRAVEAFF	TGTGCCAGTAGTATATCCAGGGCCGTTGAAGCTTTCTTT	.	TRBV19	TRBJ1-1	.
CAIRDGLVDNEQFF	TGTGCCATCCGGGACGGACTAGTAGACAATGAGCAGTTCTTC	TRBD2	TRBV10-3	TRBJ2-1	.
CSVGARGRVGELFF	TGCAGCGTGGGGGCCAGGGGGCGCGTCGGGGAGCTGTTTTTT	TRBD1	TRBV29-1	TRBJ2-2	few
CASSPGFMDTQYF	TGTGCCAGCAGCCCGGGATTCATGGATACGCAGTATTTT	.	TRBV7-2	TRBJ2-3	few